This entry is about one T cell receptor beta chain. Its antigen is as yet unknown. With the read ending 3 residues before the CDR3 end, the germline J gene is used to fill in that end. This entry comes from a study of T cell clonality in common variable immunodeficiency. Germline-derived CDR1 and CDR2 are SNHLY and FYNNEI. V lost 6 bases and J 6 bases, leaving 11 bases between the germline ends. CDR3 length equals 12 residues. Control and CVID samples contributed equal amounts of genomic DNA. Using immunoSEQ multiplex PCR, the repertoire was profiled, and TCRdb retains in-frame clones only, with some absent. There are some 52,000 clones in the sample, none observed a single time. Study-level points and caveats: Links between repertoire features and CVID complications were heterogeneity-limited. CVID subjects shared fewer TCRbeta clones than healthy controls did.

The sample comprised peripheral blood mononuclear cells. The V call is TRBV2, the J call TRBJ1-1; D remains unclear. This TCR derives from a person aged 18-69 years in good health. The CDR3 loop is CASSLIPAEAFF. The sequenced CDR3 bases are TGTGCCAGCAGCTTAATCCCCGCTGAA.